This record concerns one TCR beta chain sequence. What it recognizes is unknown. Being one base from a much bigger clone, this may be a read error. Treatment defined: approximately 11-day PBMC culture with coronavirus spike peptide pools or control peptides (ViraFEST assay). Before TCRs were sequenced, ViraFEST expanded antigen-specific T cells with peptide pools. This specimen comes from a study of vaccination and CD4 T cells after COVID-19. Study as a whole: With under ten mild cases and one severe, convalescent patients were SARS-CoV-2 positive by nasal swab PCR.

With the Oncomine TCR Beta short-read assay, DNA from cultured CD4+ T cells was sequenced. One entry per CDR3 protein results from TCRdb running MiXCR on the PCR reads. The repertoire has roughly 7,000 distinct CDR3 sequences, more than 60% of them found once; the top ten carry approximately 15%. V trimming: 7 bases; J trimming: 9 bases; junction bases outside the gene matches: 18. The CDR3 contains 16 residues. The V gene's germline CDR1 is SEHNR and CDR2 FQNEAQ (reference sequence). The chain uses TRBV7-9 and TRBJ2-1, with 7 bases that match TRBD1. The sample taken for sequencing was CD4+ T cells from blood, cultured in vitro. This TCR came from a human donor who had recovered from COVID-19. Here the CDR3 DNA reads TGTGCCAGCATCGCGAGGGGGCGTGGGCGTAGTAGTGAGCAGTTCTTC. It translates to CASIARGRGRSSEQFF.